Shown below are 24 T cell receptor beta chains from a single sample sequenced in a study of blood T cell repertoires in COVID-19. Some clones are missing from TCRdb's copy, which holds only in-frame ones; the method was immunoSEQ multiplex PCR. This repertoire shows approximately 130,000 clones, around 85% found once; its top ten account for roughly 4.5%. Sequenced sample: peripheral blood. All receptors derive from a human donor in a cohort sampled during active COVID-19.

The genes are TRBV5-4 and TRBJ2-2; tentatively, D is TRBD2 (5 bases). In germline, CDR1 is SGHNT, CDR2 YYREEE (reference sequence). Trimming took off 0 bases at V and 0 bases at J, with 12 bases between the two ends. The CDR3 covers 17 residues. This CDR3 reads CASSLAVAIANTGELFF. The CDR3 DNA follows: TGTGCCAGCAGCTTGGCCGTAGCGATTGCGAACACCGGGGAGCTGTTTTTT.

The chain joins TRBV30 to TRBJ2-7; TRBD2 matches at 7 bases. Germline V lookup: CDR1 GTSNPN, CDR2 SVGIG (reference sequence). The CDR3 sequence is 11 residues long. V shed 5 bases, J shed 4 bases, and the junction held 2 bases outside the gene matches. The CDR3 spells CAWGLVYEQYF. The CDR3 coding sequence is TGTGCCTGGGGACTAGTTTACGAGCAGTACTTC.

CDR3 residues: CASEPGQTSYEQYF. DNA for the CDR3: TGTGCCAGCGAACCGGGACAGACCTCCTACGAGCAGTACTTC. This sequence joins TRBV6-5 and TRBJ2-7; TRBD1 matches 7 bases. CDR3 size: 14 residues. V dropped 8 bases and J dropped 0; count of bases not matched to a gene: 7. Looked up from germline, CDR1 is MNHEY and CDR2 is SVGAGI.

V usage is TRBV9 and J usage is TRBJ1-2, with 9 bases aligning to TRBD1. CDR3 length: 15 residues. The germline V gene has CDR1 SGDLS and CDR2 YYNGEE. V shed 3 bases, J shed 9 bases, and the junction held 12 bases outside the gene matches. Here the CDR3 reads CASSGGTGIPLSYTF. CDR3 in DNA: TGTGCCAGCAGCGGGGGGACAGGGATACCCCTAAGCTACACCTTC.

V usage is TRBV19 and J usage is TRBJ1-1, with no clear D. CDR3 size: 13 residues. Trimming cost V 10 bases and J 1 base, with 13 bases left between them. In germline, CDR1 is LNHDA, CDR2 SQIVND (reference sequence). Here the CDR3 DNA reads TGTGCCACCCTCGTTGACAAGAACACTGAAGCTTTCTTT. This encodes CATLVDKNTEAFF.

The V gene is TRBV7-8, the J gene TRBJ1-5; the match to TRBD1 covers 9 bases. The V and J ends lost 2 bases and 4 bases, in that order; junction bases with no gene match: 3. This CDR3 region has 15 residues. In germline, CDR1 is SGHVS, CDR2 FQNEAQ. In DNA, the CDR3 is TGTGCCAGCAGCTTATTTGGACAGGGGAATCAGCCCCAGCATTTT. It encodes CASSLFGQGNQPQHF.

This chain connects TRBV11-2 to TRBJ2-2; 12 nucleotides match TRBD2. J was trimmed by 7 bases and V by 1 base; bases with no gene match: 10. Looked up from germline, CDR1 is SGHAT and CDR2 is FQNNGV. CDR3 size: 18 residues. Here the CDR3 reads CASSLGPLAGGEGGELFF. CDR3 bases: TGTGCCAGCAGCTTAGGACCACTAGCGGGGGGCGAGGGCGGGGAGCTGTTTTTT.

This chain links TRBV5-6 with TRBJ2-1, with D unclear. This CDR3 is 12 amino acids long. The V and J ends lost 4 bases and 5 bases respectively, with 7 bases between them. The V gene's germline CDR1 is SGHDT and CDR2 YYEEEE. The CDR3 is CASSRTNNEQFF. Here the CDR3 DNA reads TGTGCCAGCAGCAGAACAAACAATGAGCAGTTCTTC.

This clone was counted only a few times. The V gene is TRBV9, the J gene TRBJ2-3; the match to TRBD2 covers 9 bases. The CDR3 has 19 residues. Looked up from germline, CDR1 is SGDLS and CDR2 is YYNGEE. Unmatched junction bases numbered 15, after V lost 4 bases and J lost 0 bases. The CDR3 loop reads CASSPRGGATIPSTDTQYF. CDR3 coding DNA: TGTGCCAGCAGCCCGCGGGGGGGGGCTACGATACCTAGCACAGATACGCAGTATTTT. The full variable domain, its missing parts supplied by reference TRBV9 and TRBJ2-3, is DSGVTQTPKHLITATGQRVTLRCSPRSGDLSVYWYQQSLDQGLQFLIQYYNGEERAKGNILERFSAQQFPDLHSELNLSSLELGDSALYFCASSPRGGATIPSTDTQYFGPGTRLTVL.

The chain uses TRBV2 and TRBJ1-1; D may be TRBD1 (6 bases). The germline V and J ends were trimmed by 5 bases and 10 bases, with 14 bases remaining between them. Germline V gene sequence: CDR1 SNHLY, CDR2 FYNNEI. The CDR3 sequence is 12 residues long. CDR3 region: CASSPKTGGAFF. CDR3 in DNA: TGTGCCAGCAGTCCAAAGACAGGAGGAGCTTTCTTT.

This clone was detected only once. The chain uses TRBV13 and TRBJ1-3; no definite D call. V was shortened by 5 bases and J by 4 bases, with 12 bases between the two germline ends. The CDR3 consists of 14 residues. Germline V CDR1 and CDR2: PRHDT, FYEKMQ (reference sequence). CDR3 loop: CASSTGWAGNTIYF. As DNA, the CDR3 is TGTGCCAGCAGCACGGGGTGGGCCGGAAACACCATATATTTT. The full variable domain, its missing parts supplied by reference TRBV13 and TRBJ1-3, is AAGVIQSPRHLIKEKRETATLKCYPIPRHDTVYWYQQGPGQDPQFLISFYEKMQSDKGSIPDRFSAQQFSDYHSELNMSSLELGDSALYFCASSTGWAGNTIYFGEGSWLTVV.

V gene TRBV14 combines with J gene TRBJ1-1; the match to TRBD1 covers 11 bases. Germline trimming cut 4 bases from V and 5 bases from J; bases unmatched to any gene: 9. This CDR3 is built from 16 residues. Per germline, CDR1 SGHDN and CDR2 FVKESK. The DNA of the CDR3 is TGTGCCAGCAGCCTCCGGACAGGGGGCGGGGGTACTGAAGCTTTCTTT. Protein sequence: CASSLRTGGGGTEAFF.

This clone was picked up a small number of times. The rearrangement links TRBV7-2 to TRBJ1-5; the D gene is possibly TRBD1 (6 bases). CDR1 and CDR2 from the germline V gene are SGHTA and FQGNSA. V was cut by 4 bases and J by 6 bases, with 10 bases left in between. The CDR3 contains 13 residues. The CDR3 reads CASSSRGGQPQHF. DNA for the CDR3: TGTGCCAGCAGCTCGAGAGGGGGTCAGCCCCAGCATTTT.

This clone was seen more than once but under ten times. V is TRBV3-1 (or the pseudogene TRBV3-2) and J is TRBJ2-7, with 9 bases fitting TRBD1. This CDR3 spans 15 amino acids. From germline, CDR1 is LGHDT and CDR2 YNNKEL (reference sequence). Germline trimming cut 4 bases from V and 4 bases from J; bases unmatched to any gene: 8. CDR3 loop: CASSRGTGYRYEQYF. For the CDR3, the DNA is TGTGCCAGCAGCCGCGGGACAGGGTACAGGTACGAGCAGTACTTC.

This CDR3 is CASSSHCGRAKYSNQPQHF. DNA of the CDR3: TGTGCCAGCAGCTCACATTGCGGCAGAGCAAAATATAGCAATCAGCCCCAGCATTTT. The rearrangement links TRBV7-3 to TRBJ1-5; D is ambiguous. CDR3 size: 19 residues. V was clipped by 4 bases and J by 0 bases, with 22 bases between them. Germline CDR1 SGHTA, CDR2 FQGTGA. The full variable domain, its missing parts supplied by reference TRBV7-3 and TRBJ1-5, is GAGVSQTPSNKVTEKGKYVELRCDPISGHTALYWYRQSLGQGPEFLIYFQGTGAADDSGLPNDRFFAVRPEGSVSTLKIQRTERGDSAVYLCASSSHCGRAKYSNQPQHFGDGTRLSIL.

V and J are TRBV27 and TRBJ1-3; D call uncertain. The CDR3 is 14 residues long. Trimming took 4 bases from V and 3 from J, leaving 10 bases between them. CDR1 is MNHEY and CDR2 is SMNVEV in the germline V gene (reference sequence). The CDR3 nucleotides read TGTGCCAGCAGTTCCCAGGCGGGTGGAAACACCATATATTTT. It yields the protein CASSSQAGGNTIYF.

The V gene is TRBV5-6, the J gene TRBJ2-5; D might be TRBD2 (6 bases). This CDR3 is built from 18 residues. CDR1 is SGHDT, CDR2 YYEEEE, per germline. V lost 6 bases, J lost 3 bases, and 27 bases lay in between. The CDR3, as DNA: TGTGCCAGCACCGATCGGTGGGGTAAGGGGCGGGAAAAAGAGACCCAGTACTTC. Its protein product is CASTDRWGKGREKETQYF.

This chain connects TRBV5-4 to TRBJ1-2; D is perhaps TRBD1 (6 bases). V shed 3 bases and J shed 4 bases, with 13 bases lying between them. The length of the CDR3 is 14 residues. Germline CDR1 SGHNT, CDR2 YYREEE (reference sequence). Here the CDR3 DNA reads TGTGCCAGCAGCTCCCCCCCAGGGGTCTATGGCTACACCTTC. Residues: CASSSPPGVYGYTF.

The V call is TRBV11-2, the J call TRBJ2-2, with TRBD2 identical over 9 bases. The trim removed 5 bases at V and 0 bases at J, leaving 7 bases unmatched. The CDR3 totals 17 residues. Per germline, CDR1 SGHAT and CDR2 FQNNGV. The CDR3 region has the DNA TGTGCCAGCAGCGTCCTTCGCGGGGGGGCGAACACCGGGGAGCTGTTTTTT. This translates into CASSVLRGGANTGELFF.

On this clone: At one of its ends the junction is not consistent with the germline gene, which may arise from a read error. The CDR3 nucleotides read TGTGCCACCAGCGATTCAGGACAGCTGGAGACCCAGTACTTC. Translated, it gives CATSDSGQLETQYF. This chain joins TRBV24-1 and TRBJ2-5; TRBD1 is a possible D gene (6 bases). The CDR3 sequence is 14 residues long. Germline V gives CDR1 KGHDR, CDR2 SFDVKD.

The V call is TRBV11-2, the J call TRBJ2-4; perhaps TRBD2 as D (6 bases). The CDR3 is 17 residues long. The germline V and J ends were trimmed by 2 bases and 7 bases, with 21 bases remaining between them. CDR1 is SGHAT and CDR2 is FQNNGV in the germline V gene. Written as DNA, the CDR3 is TGTGCCAGCAGCTTAAGGGTAGTGCGGGGAGTAGGGAACATTCAGTACTTC. This gives the protein CASSLRVVRGVGNIQYF.

The V gene is TRBV4-1, the J gene TRBJ2-5, with D maybe TRBD2 (6 bases). The germline V gene encodes CDR1 MGHRA and CDR2 YSYEKL. Trimming removed 0 bases from V and 5 bases from J, with 25 bases in between. The CDR3 totals 19 residues. The DNA of the CDR3 is TGCGCCAGCAGCCAAGATCCCTCGGGTAGCGCCCCCCGGGAGGAGACCCAGTACTTC. Translated, it gives CASSQDPSGSAPREETQYF.

The V gene is TRBV29-1, the J gene TRBJ2-3; 7 nucleotides line up with TRBD2. The junction had 3 bases not matched to a gene; V was cut back by 2 bases and J by 4 bases. The CDR3 is made up of 13 amino acids. Germline V CDR1 and CDR2: SQVTM, ANQGSEA. The CDR3 sequence: CSVEKGRADTQYF. In DNA form, the CDR3 reads TGCAGCGTTGAAAAGGGGAGGGCAGATACGCAGTATTTT.

The V gene is TRBV12-5, the J gene TRBJ2-7, with TRBD1 matching over 9 bases. The V and J ends lost 6 bases and 2 bases, in that order; junction bases with no gene match: 5. The CDR3 length is 14 residues. CDR1 LGHNT and CDR2 FRNRAP come from the germline V gene. CDR3 DNA: TGTGCTAGTGGCACGGGACAGGGCCCCTACGAGCAGTACTTC. This sequence encodes CASGTGQGPYEQYF.